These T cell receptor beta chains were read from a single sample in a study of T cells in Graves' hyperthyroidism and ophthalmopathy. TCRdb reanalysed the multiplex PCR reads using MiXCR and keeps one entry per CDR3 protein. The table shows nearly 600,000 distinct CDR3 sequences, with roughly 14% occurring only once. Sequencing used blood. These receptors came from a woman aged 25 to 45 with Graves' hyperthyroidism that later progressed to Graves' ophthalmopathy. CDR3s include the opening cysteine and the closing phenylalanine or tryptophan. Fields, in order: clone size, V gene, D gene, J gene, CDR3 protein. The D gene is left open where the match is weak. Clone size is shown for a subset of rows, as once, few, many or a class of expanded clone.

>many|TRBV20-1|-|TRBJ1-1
CSARGRDTEAFF
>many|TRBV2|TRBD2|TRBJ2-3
CASRSPGGGRGTDTQYF
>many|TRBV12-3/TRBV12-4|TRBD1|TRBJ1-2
CASSPGSGTGGRDGYTF
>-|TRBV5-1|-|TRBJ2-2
CASSSDTNTGELFF
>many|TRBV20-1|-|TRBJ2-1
CSAPSYYNEQFF
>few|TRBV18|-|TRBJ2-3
CASSPFRDTDTQYF
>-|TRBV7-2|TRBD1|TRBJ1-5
CASSLRGTGGAAPQHF
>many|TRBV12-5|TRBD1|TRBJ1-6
CASGFGTGSFGEISPLHF
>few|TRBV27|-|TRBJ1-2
CAGGDRGPGYGYTF
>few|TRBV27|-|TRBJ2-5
CASRSQEAQYF
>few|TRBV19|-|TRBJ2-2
CASSLQYTGELFF